The clone carrying this TCR beta chain has only a few counts. Its antigen is still unknown. With template switching, a universal primer site was added, and the cDNA carried unique molecular identifiers. TCRdb re-called the 5' RACE reads through MiXCR, storing one row per CDR3 protein. This repertoire shows 250,000 or so distinct CDR3 sequences, 6.5% to 9.5% found once; its top ten account for less than 4%. The record originates from a study of identical twins. Findings of the study overall: Zero-insertion analyses might be partly confounded by invariant T cells like MAIT and iNKT. Twins' excess sharing was less marked for out-of-frame beta sequences.

Everyone who gave samples was a healthy Caucasian. CDR3 length equals 14 residues. Per the germline V gene, CDR1 is SGHKS and CDR2 is YYEKEE (reference sequence). V lost 3 bases and J lost 1, with 11 bases in between. The data were also submitted as part of a second study, on yellow fever vaccine responses in identical twins.

Source material: CD8+ T cells sorted from blood. This TCR came from a woman between 18 and 30 years old in good health. The V gene is TRBV5-5, the J gene TRBJ2-7; D is uncertain. For the CDR3, the DNA is TGTGCCAGCAGCTATCACGGTGTGTCCTACGAGCAGTACTTC. It translates to CASSYHGVSYEQYF. The complete variable domain, with remaining parts taken from reference TRBV5-5 and TRBJ2-7, reads DAGVTQSPTHLIKTRGQQVTLRCSPISGHKSVSWYQQVLGQGPQFIFQYYEKEERGRGNFPDRFSARQFPNYSSELNVNALLLGDSALYLCASSYHGVSYEQYFGPGTRLTVT.